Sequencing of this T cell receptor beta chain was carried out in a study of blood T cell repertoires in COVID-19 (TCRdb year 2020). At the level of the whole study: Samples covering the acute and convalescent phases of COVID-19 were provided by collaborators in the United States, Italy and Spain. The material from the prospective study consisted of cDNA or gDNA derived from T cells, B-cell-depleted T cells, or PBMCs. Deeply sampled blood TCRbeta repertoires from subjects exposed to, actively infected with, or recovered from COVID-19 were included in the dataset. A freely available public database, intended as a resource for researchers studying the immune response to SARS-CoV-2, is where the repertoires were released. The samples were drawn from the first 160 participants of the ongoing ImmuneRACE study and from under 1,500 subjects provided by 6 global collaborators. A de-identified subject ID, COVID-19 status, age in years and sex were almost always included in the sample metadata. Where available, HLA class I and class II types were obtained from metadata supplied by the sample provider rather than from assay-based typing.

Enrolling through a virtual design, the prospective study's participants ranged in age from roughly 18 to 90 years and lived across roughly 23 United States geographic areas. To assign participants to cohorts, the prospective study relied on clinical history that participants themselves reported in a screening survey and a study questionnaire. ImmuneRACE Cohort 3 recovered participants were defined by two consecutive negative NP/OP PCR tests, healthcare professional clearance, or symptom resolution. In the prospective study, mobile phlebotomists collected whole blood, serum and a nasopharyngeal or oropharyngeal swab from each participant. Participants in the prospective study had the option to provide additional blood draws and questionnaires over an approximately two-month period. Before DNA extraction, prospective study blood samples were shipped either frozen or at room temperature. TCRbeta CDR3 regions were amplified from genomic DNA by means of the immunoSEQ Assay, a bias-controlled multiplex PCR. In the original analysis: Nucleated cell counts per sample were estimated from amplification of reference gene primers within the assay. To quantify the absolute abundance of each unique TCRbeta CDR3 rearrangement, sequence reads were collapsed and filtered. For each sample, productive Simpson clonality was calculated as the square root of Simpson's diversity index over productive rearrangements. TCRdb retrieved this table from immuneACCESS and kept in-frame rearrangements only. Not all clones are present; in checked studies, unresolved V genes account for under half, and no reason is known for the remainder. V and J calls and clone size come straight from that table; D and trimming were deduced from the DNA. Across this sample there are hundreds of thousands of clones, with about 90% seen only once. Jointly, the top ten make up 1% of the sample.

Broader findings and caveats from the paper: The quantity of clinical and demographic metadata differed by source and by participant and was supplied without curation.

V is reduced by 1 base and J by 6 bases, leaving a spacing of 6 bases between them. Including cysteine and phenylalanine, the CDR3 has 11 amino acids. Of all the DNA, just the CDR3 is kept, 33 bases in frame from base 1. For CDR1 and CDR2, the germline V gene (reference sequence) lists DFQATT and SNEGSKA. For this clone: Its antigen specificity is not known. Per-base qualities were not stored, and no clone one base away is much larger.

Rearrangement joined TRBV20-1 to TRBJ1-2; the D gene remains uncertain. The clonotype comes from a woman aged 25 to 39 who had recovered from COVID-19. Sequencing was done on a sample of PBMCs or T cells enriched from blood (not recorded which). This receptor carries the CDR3 CSARGGDGYTF. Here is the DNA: TGCAGTGCTAGAGGGGGAGATGGCTACACCTTC.